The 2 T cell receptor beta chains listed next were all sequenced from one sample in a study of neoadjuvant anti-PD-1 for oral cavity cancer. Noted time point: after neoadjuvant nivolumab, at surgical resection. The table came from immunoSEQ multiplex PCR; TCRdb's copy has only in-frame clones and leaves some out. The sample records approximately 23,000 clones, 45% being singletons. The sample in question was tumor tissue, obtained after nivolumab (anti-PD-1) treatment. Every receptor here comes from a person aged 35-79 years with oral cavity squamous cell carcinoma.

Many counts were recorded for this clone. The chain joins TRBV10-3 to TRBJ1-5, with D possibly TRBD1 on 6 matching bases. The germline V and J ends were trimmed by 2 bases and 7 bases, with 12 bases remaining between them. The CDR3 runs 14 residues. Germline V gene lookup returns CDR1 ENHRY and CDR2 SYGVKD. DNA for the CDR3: TGTGCCATCAGTGAGGTACAGGGCTTCCAGCCCCAGCATTTT. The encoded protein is CAISEVQGFQPQHF.

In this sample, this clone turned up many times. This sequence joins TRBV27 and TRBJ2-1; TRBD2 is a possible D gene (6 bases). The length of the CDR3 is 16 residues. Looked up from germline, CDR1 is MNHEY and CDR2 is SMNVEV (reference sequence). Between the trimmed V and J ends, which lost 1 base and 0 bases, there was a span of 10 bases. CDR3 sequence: CASSLFSGNSYNEQFF. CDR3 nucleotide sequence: TGTGCCAGCAGTTTATTTAGCGGAAACTCCTACAATGAGCAGTTCTTC.